This TCR beta chain was captured in a study of blood T cell repertoires in COVID-19. The overall study: Samples taken during acute and convalescent COVID-19 were collected in the United States, Italy and Spain. The cDNA or gDNA used as material had been derived from T cells, B-cell-depleted T cells, or PBMCs.

Per the authors' pipeline: Amplification with reference gene primers provided the estimates of nucleated cell counts. Measured with immunoSEQ multiplex PCR; TCRdb has only the in-frame clones, and not every one. That table furnishes V, J and clone size, whereas the DNA furnished D and trimming. The top ten clones hold under 0.95% of a sample with approximately 110,000 clones, less than 75% of them seen once. Sequencing input: peripheral blood. This TCR was sampled from a human donor with acute or convalescent COVID-19. The donor label of this sample is uncertain.

CDR3 residues: CASSFGTTYTGELFF. The CDR3 region has the DNA TGTGCCAGCAGCTTTGGGACTACCTACACCGGGGAGCTGTTTTTT. The V call is TRBV7-8, the J call TRBJ2-2; 7 bases map to TRBD2. This CDR3 has 15 amino acids. The germline V gene encodes CDR1 SGHVS and CDR2 FQNEAQ. The ends lost 3 bases at V and 3 bases at J; junction bases unmatched: 4. Looking up the rest from reference TRBV7-8 and TRBJ2-2 gives the full variable domain: GAGVSQSPRYKVAKRGQDVALRCDPISGHVSLFWYQQALGQGPEFLTYFQNEAQLDKSGLPSDRFFAERPEGSVSTLKIQRTQQEDSAVYLCASSFGTTYTGELFFGEGSRLTVL.